These 5 T cell receptor beta chains came from one sample sequenced in a study of T cells in Graves' hyperthyroidism and ophthalmopathy. From RNA transcripts, TCR beta CDR3 regions were amplified. Carried out on the TCR CDR3, a first-round RT-PCR used the HTBI primer set. TCRdb ran MiXCR on the multiplex PCR reads and lists one entry per CDR3 protein. The repertoire includes 450,000 to 550,000 distinct CDR3 sequences, roughly 24% of them detected once, and approximately 10% sits in the top ten. The material sequenced was blood. Receptor source: a woman aged 30 to 39 with Graves' ophthalmopathy.

This clonotype was recorded a few times. The V call is TRBV6-2 or TRBV6-3, the J call TRBJ1-5, with D possibly TRBD1 on 6 matching bases. Germline assignment: CDR1 MNHEY and CDR2 SVGEGT. The CDR3 loop spans 16 amino acids. V was cut by 6 bases and J by 6 bases, with 21 bases left in between. CDR3 DNA: TGTGCCAGCAGCTTCGGGACACCGCAAGGTGGTCAGCCCCAGCATTTT. Protein product: CASSFGTPQGGQPQHF.

This clonotype was recorded many times. The rearrangement links TRBV27 to TRBJ1-2, with D perhaps matching TRBD1 (5 bases). Trimming removed 6 bases from V and 0 bases from J, with 14 bases in between. Looked up from germline, CDR1 is MNHEY and CDR2 is SMNVEV (reference sequence). The CDR3 is 15 amino acids. CDR3 sequence (DNA): TGTGCCAGCAGAATCCGCACAGGCACTAACTATGGCTACACCTTC. Translating it yields CASRIRTGTNYGYTF.

This clonotype was recorded a few times. The V and J genes are TRBV20-1 and TRBJ1-3, with no clear D. CDR3 length: 16 residues. V dropped 0 bases and J dropped 2 bases, with 14 bases sitting between them. CDR1 and CDR2 from the germline V gene are DFQATT and SNEGSKA (reference sequence). The CDR3 protein is CSARDVGSGAGNTIYF. The CDR3 coding sequence is TGCAGTGCTAGAGATGTGGGGAGCGGGGCTGGAAACACCATATATTTT.

In its sample, this clonotype was seen a few times. The chain has TRBV2 and TRBJ1-5, with D unresolved. The CDR3 has 14 residues. V lost 3 bases and J 2 bases, leaving 8 bases between the germline ends. CDR1 is SNHLY and CDR2 is FYNNEI in the germline V gene. CDR3 nucleotide sequence: TGTGCCAGCAGTGACCGTCCGGGCAATCAGCCCCAGCATTTT. Translating gives CASSDRPGNQPQHF.

This clonotype was seen repeatedly, ten times or more. The chain has TRBV4-1 and TRBJ2-7; maybe TRBD2 (6 bases). Germline CDR1 MGHRA, CDR2 YSYEKL. CDR3 size: 16 residues. Trimming left V 1 base short and J 3 bases short, with 16 bases between. CDR3 nucleotide sequence: TGCGCCAGCAGCCAAGGTGGACGGGAGATCCTCTACGAGCAGTACTTC. It encodes CASSQGGREILYEQYF.